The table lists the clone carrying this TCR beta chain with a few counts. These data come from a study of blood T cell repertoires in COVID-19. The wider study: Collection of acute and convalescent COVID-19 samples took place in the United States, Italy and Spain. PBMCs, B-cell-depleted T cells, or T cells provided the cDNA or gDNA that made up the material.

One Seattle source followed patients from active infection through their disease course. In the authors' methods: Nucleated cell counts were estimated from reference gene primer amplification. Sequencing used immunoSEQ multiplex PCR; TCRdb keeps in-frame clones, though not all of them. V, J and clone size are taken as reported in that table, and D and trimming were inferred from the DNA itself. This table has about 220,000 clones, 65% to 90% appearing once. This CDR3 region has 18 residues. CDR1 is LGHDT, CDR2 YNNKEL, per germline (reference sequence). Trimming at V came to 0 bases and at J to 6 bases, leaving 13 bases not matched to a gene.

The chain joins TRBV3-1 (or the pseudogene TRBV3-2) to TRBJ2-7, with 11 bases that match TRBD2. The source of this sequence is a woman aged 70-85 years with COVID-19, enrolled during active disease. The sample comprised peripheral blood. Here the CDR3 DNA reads TGTGCCAGCAGCCAAGACGGACTAGCGGGCCTCCCCGCGGCCGAGCAGTACTTC. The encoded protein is CASSQDGLAGLPAAEQYF.